The present TCR beta chain was sequenced within a study of shared clonotypes between healthy human individuals. Concerning this clone: This same CDR3 is encoded by further DNA sequences in the sample.

Germline V gives CDR1 KGHSH, CDR2 LQKENI. The CDR3 has 14 amino acids. The V gene lost 3 bases and the J gene lost 1 base, with 10 bases spanning the gap. TCRdb's copy holds only in-frame clones and misses some; the assay was immunoSEQ multiplex PCR. Of about 2.4 million clones listed, under 95% are singletons. This TCR came from a man in his late teens or twenties in good health. Some clones in this sample may be carry-over from other donors' samples. The sequenced material came from naive CD4+ T cells from PBMCs. The subset denotes: CD45RA+ positively selected. This chain connects TRBV18 to TRBJ2-7; D possibly corresponds to TRBD1 (6 bases). CDR3 in amino acids: CASSPLDRSYEQYF. The CDR3 DNA sequence: TGTGCCAGCTCACCCCTGGACAGATCCTACGAGCAGTACTTC.